The T cell receptor (beta chain) under discussion was sequenced for a study of blood T cells in healthy people across ages (dated by TCRdb to about 2015). About the study as a whole: Template switching captured roughly one uniquely barcoded TCR beta cDNA molecule per two T cells in model experiments. The donors were split into four age groups: young (average around 15 years), middle-aged (nearly 40), aged (more than 55) and long-lived (more than 80). Using deep sequencing normalized with unique cDNA molecular identifiers, the study measured how TCR beta repertoire diversity changes with age. To avoid experimental bias, donors of different ages were distributed randomly across sequencing lanes. The study analyzed two additional independent replicas of 1 million unique cDNA reads from the same blood draw for two donors, one aged 18 to 30 and one aged 80 or older. Here is what the overall study found, with its caveats: Observed TCR beta diversity per million T cells fell roughly linearly with age, and a significant reduction was already apparent by age roughly 40. Compared with the aged group, the long-lived group had more naive CD4+ T cells, fewer expanded clones and increased TCR diversity, suggesting age selection. Bulk unsorted PBMC profiling prevented conclusive comparison of naive and antigen-experienced compartments. A strong correlation was found between observed TCR beta diversity and the percentage of naive T cells measured by flow cytometry. Total diversity estimates from one million sequenced T cells were considered lower bounds and underestimates. Donor CMV infection status was unknown, potentially confounding age-related changes in expanded clonotypes.

This clonotype has only a few counts. Its target antigen remains unknown. Base qualities are not at hand, and no much larger clone is one base apart. The library was made by 5' RACE. The sequencer listed for this sample is Illumina HiSeq 2500. The second PCR ran for about 6 to 12 cycles and used a J-beta primer mix along with a sample-barcoded 5' primer. A unique molecular identifier was introduced onto each TCR beta cDNA molecule by a template-switch 5' adaptor carrying 12 random nucleotides. Each sample yielded at least 3 million CDR3-containing paired-end reads. The Mint cDNA synthesis kit, primed by a TRBC-specific oligonucleotide, was used to synthesize first-strand cDNA from all RNA. Following uracil-DNA glycosylase treatment, a first 18-cycle PCR with universal primers M1SS and BC2_uni_R was performed on all cDNA. Per the authors' processing: Each sample was normalized by randomly selecting 1 million high-quality reads, each carrying a distinct molecular identifier. Instead of being binned into consensus sequences, reads with shared molecular identifiers were discarded. CDR3 identification, clonotype clustering and error correction used MiTCR with a Q25 quality threshold and the strictest error-elimination algorithm. Lower-bound total TCR beta diversity was estimated with a nonparametric unseen species model using Euler transformation. In TCRdb, the public reads were trimmed at Q25 with fastp and aligned with MiXCR, with productive beta chains retained. A single entry per CDR3 protein holds the most common genes and DNA from its merged rows. V and J calls and clone size were set by TCRdb, not the authors. This sample has some 1.5 million distinct CDR3 sequences in its table, and 28% of those were observed once. 6.5% to 8.5% of the sample belongs to the ten largest clones.

From the cysteine up to the phenylalanine, the CDR3 has a length of 11 residues. Only the CDR3 DNA stays, 33 bases, in frame from base 1. CDR1 and CDR2, per the germline V gene, are SGHRS and YFSETQ. V and J are truncated by 7 bases and 7 bases respectively, leaving an intervening sequence of 9 bases. Donors were a few dozen systemically healthy Caucasian individuals from Russia aged roughly 6 to 90 years. Each donor gave ten milliliters of peripheral blood, drawn into EDTA-treated Vacutainer tubes. Ficoll-Paque density-gradient centrifugation was used to isolate PBMCs, with at least 6 million per sample. Total RNA, at least 5 micrograms per sample, was extracted from PBMCs with Trizol reagent. For every donor, flow cytometry on a PBMC aliquot measured the percentage of naive CD45RAhigh/CD27high T cells.

The clonotype was recovered from a woman in her twenties or thirties in good health. Sequenced material: blood. The sequence is built from TRBV5-1 and TRBJ2-1, with an unclear D gene assignment. The CDR3 protein sequence reads: CASLAGNEQFF. At the DNA level, the sequence is TGCGCCAGCTTGGCAGGAAATGAGCAGTTCTTC.